This TCR beta chain was found in a study of tumor-infiltrating lymphocytes in primary liver carcinoma. This clonotype appeared once. Its matching antigen is unknown. The CDR3 end shows no conserved phenylalanine or tryptophan, and so a read error is likely. From approximately 20-30 mg of unsorted bulk tissue, DNA and RNA were co-extracted together. All of the tumor samples contained over 90% viable tumor cells. Germline CDR1 MNHEY, CDR2 SVGEGT. The V segment lost 6 bases and the J segment 1 base; nucleotides outside the gene matches: 6. There are 16 residues in the CDR3. The study, taken as a whole, reports: Only about 7-24% of top clones were detected in all five tumor regions.

With a constant-region primer, TCR beta cDNA was made from approximately 520 ng of total RNA. Libraries for TCR beta were built through three nested multiplex PCR rounds, which together made up a slightly modified ARM-PCR procedure. Use of TRBV1-TRBV30 forward primers with a C-beta reverse primer characterized the first two PCR rounds, which lasted about 9 cycles each. TCRdb re-called the multiplex PCR reads through MiXCR, storing one row per CDR3 protein. This sample has around 56,000 distinct CDR3 sequences, with 71% found just once. The sequenced sample was liver tumor tissue from sampling region 2. Subset described: tumor region T2, inferior pole. The rearrangement links TRBV6-2 or TRBV6-3 to TRBJ2-2; 9 bases are a match to TRBD2. This clonotype was sampled from a middle-aged man with primary liver carcinoma and hepatitis B virus infection. The CDR3 sequence: CASRSLAGLNTGELFL. DNA for the CDR3: TGTGCCAGCAGATCTCTAGCGGGGCTGAACACCGGGGAGCTGTTTCTT.